The clone carrying this T cell receptor beta chain was seen only a few times. Its antigen is as yet unknown. Mouse gene names and germline throughout. The CDR3 end is not reached by the read, which stops 4 residues before it; the germline J gene fills it in. Germline lookup yields CDR1 FNHDT and CDR2 SITEND (reference sequence). The CDR3 spans 16 residues. Sequencing used cDNA as its template, made by extracting RNA and reverse transcribing it. This table comes from immunoSEQ multiplex PCR, and its TCRdb copy is limited to in-frame clones, with some not included. The table lists 270,000 or so clones, no singletons, with about 1.1% in the top ten. This sample is part of a study of CD8+ T cells in alopecia areata. Findings and limits, study-wide: An increase in clonality over normal scalp was evident in lesional scalp, especially alopecia totalis/universalis.

It was with CD4, CD8alpha, NKG2D, NKG2ACE and other markers that pooled cutaneous lymph node cells were sorted. The chain employs TRBV19 and TRBJ2-1; TRBD1 matches at 11 bases. This sequence was found in a C3H/HeJ mouse with alopecia areata. Mice of this strain are of MHC haplotype H2-k. The specimen sequenced was CD4+ T cells sorted from a lymph node. The CDR3 DNA, read in part, is TGTGCCAGCAGTATCCCCGGACAGGGGGCAAGGGCT. Amino acid sequence: CASSIPGQGARA. The full CDR3 protein reads CASSIPGQGARAEQFF.